This T cell receptor beta chain is from a study of CD8 T cells in Susac syndrome. Study results and caveats: Only a relatively small number of individuals were included in the TCR sequencing and HLA analysis.

RNA amounts of about 0.5 to 1 ug underwent reverse transcription with random hexamers. immunoSEQ multiplex PCR amplified TCR beta CDR3 across 54 Vbeta, 13 Jbeta. TCRdb re-called the immunoSEQ multiplex PCR reads with MiXCR, one entry per CDR3 protein. The table includes 150,000 to 200,000 distinct CDR3 sequences, about 95% detected once. The study used treatment-naive patients who had stable or active relapsing-remitting disease as multiple sclerosis controls. The junction had 8 bases not matched to a gene; V was cut back by 6 bases and J by 4 bases. The germline V gene encodes CDR1 MNHNS and CDR2 SASEGT. This CDR3 is built from 17 residues. This clonotype has just one count. What it recognizes is unknown.

The clonotype was recovered from a human donor with multiple sclerosis. J is TRBJ2-5 and V is TRBV6-1, with TRBD2 matching 16 bases. Sequenced: CD4+ T cells from PBMCs. The chain's CDR3 is CASSPGLAGGMGETQYF. As DNA, the CDR3 is TGTGCCAGCAGCCCGGGACTAGCGGGGGGGATGGGAGAGACCCAGTACTTC.